The present TCR beta chain was sequenced within a study of cytomegalovirus exposure and HLA in healthy donors. This PCR relied on a set of 60 Vbeta primers and 13 Jbeta primers. Data came from immunoSEQ multiplex PCR; TCRdb stores just in-frame clones and leaves some out. The top ten hold under 2% of the sample, which has 80,000 to 90,000 clones, approximately 80% seen once. The clonotype originates from a woman under 40 in good health and CMV-seronegative. Sequencing was done on a sample of PBMCs.

The CDR3 here is CSGGPSYEQYF. CDR3 DNA sequence: TGCAGTGGGGGGCCCTCCTACGAGCAGTACTTC. This chain links TRBV20-1 with TRBJ2-5, with a possible D match to TRBD1 (6 bases). The end of the DNA is better explained by TRBJ2-7, so the J call may be wrong. CDR1 is DFQATT and CDR2 is SNEGSKA in the germline V gene (reference sequence). The CDR3 covers 11 residues.